The 18 T cell receptor beta chains in this list originate from one sample, sequenced in a study of shared clonotypes between healthy human individuals. Only in-frame clones appear in the TCRdb table, and some are missing; sequencing was by immunoSEQ multiplex PCR. The sample records roughly 1.5 million clones, approximately 98% being singletons. The specimen was naive CD4+ T cells sorted from blood. Sample subset: CD45RA+ positively selected. These receptors originate from a man aged 25-45 years in good health.

J is TRBJ2-1 and V is TRBV29-1; 7 bases are a match to TRBD2. V gave up 4 bases and J gave up 0 bases; unmatched junction bases: 12. Looked up from germline, CDR1 is SQVTM and CDR2 is ANQGSEA. The CDR3 extends over 17 amino acids. CDR3 DNA: TGCAGCGTTGGGGGTGGGGCGGGAGAGGGCTCCTACAATGAGCAGTTCTTC. Translating gives CSVGGGAGEGSYNEQFF.

This clone showed up just once. The rearrangement uses TRBV9 and TRBJ2-5, with 10 bases aligning to TRBD1. From germline, CDR1 is SGDLS and CDR2 YYNGEE. Trimming took 3 bases from V and 5 from J; bases not matched to a gene: 10. The length of the CDR3 is 16 residues. The CDR3 reads CASSGRDRGFRETQYF. The CDR3 DNA is TGTGCCAGCAGCGGGAGGGACAGGGGCTTTCGGGAGACCCAGTACTTC.

As to this clone: In the same sample, other DNA sequences code for this CDR3. This chain connects TRBV5-1 to TRBJ2-3; 10 bases are shared with TRBD2. V dropped 0 bases and J dropped 4; count of bases not matched to a gene: 5. This CDR3 is 16 amino acids long. Germline CDR1 and CDR2: SGHRS and YFSETQ. The CDR3 here is CASSLGTSGTADTQYF. For the CDR3, the DNA is TGCGCCAGCAGCTTGGGGACTAGCGGAACGGCAGATACGCAGTATTTT.

Details on this clone: This sample also contains other DNA sequences that code for the same CDR3. The chain carries TRBV5-1 and TRBJ2-1; D is unresolved. The length of the CDR3 is 12 residues. Trimming removed 2 bases at V and 7 bases at J, with 7 bases between. Germline V gene data show CDR1 as SGHRS and CDR2 as YFSETQ. The CDR3 region is CASSFDLNEQFF. CDR3 DNA sequence: TGCGCCAGCAGCTTCGACCTTAATGAGCAGTTCTTC.

V gene TRBV19 combines with J gene TRBJ2-7; 7 bases are shared with TRBD1. V was clipped by 2 bases and J by 2 bases; unmatched bases: 18. Germline CDR1 reads LNHDA; CDR2 reads SQIVND (reference sequence). CDR3 length: 19 amino acids. In nucleotides, the CDR3 is TGTGCCAGTAGTATACGGCAAAGGAACAGGGGCCTGCCCCCCTACGAGCAGTACTTC. Amino acid sequence: CASSIRQRNRGLPPYEQYF.

The chain's CDR3 is CASSLDGQNQPQHF. The CDR3 bases are TGTGCCAGCAGCTTGGACGGCCAAAATCAGCCCCAGCATTTT. V and J are TRBV11-2 and TRBJ1-5; D gene uncertain. Germline CDR1 SGHAT, CDR2 FQNNGV. V lost 3 bases to trimming and J lost 4 bases, with 10 bases between them. There are 14 residues in the CDR3. Using reference TRBV11-2 and TRBJ1-5 for the parts outside the CDR3, the full variable domain is EAGVAQSPRYKIIEKRQSVAFWCNPISGHATLYWYQQILGQGPKLLIQFQNNGVVDDSQLPKDRFSAERLKGVDSTLKIQPAKLEDSAVYLCASSLDGQNQPQHFGDGTRLSIL.

The V call is TRBV6-1, the J call TRBJ2-7, with 8 positions matching TRBD1. J lost 0 bases, V lost 2 bases, and 3 bases had no gene match. The CDR3 loop spans 15 amino acids. Germline CDR1 and CDR2: MNHNS and SASEGT. CDR3 in DNA: TGTGCCAGCAGTGAACAGGGGGCATTCTCCTACGAGCAGTACTTC. This sequence encodes CASSEQGAFSYEQYF.

A single count supports this clone. V gene TRBV29-1 combines with J gene TRBJ2-5, with D perhaps matching TRBD1 (6 bases). The J call may not be correct, given that the DNA end is closer to TRBJ2-7. The CDR3 covers 13 residues. Germline lookup yields CDR1 SQVTM and CDR2 ANQGSEA. CDR3 DNA sequence: TGCAGCGCTGCAAGCCTTACAGGGTACGAGCAGTACTTC. It codes for CSAASLTGYEQYF.

With respect to this clone: The sample has other DNA sequences that encode this CDR3 too. V and J are TRBV6-1 and TRBJ2-7; unclear D gene. The length of the CDR3 is 12 residues. V was shortened by 7 bases and J by 0 bases, with 7 bases between the two germline ends. CDR1 is MNHNS, CDR2 SASEGT, per germline. CDR3 amino acids: CASTLGSYEQYF. Written as DNA, the CDR3 is TGTGCCAGCACCCTAGGCTCCTACGAGCAGTACTTC.

The chain has TRBV5-4 and TRBJ2-1; D uncertain. From germline, CDR1 is SGHNT and CDR2 YYREEE (reference sequence). With 3 bases removed from V and 0 bases from J, the gap between germline ends came to 7 bases. The CDR3 totals 14 residues. As DNA, the CDR3 is TGTGCCAGCAGCTCAGCCAGCTCCTACAATGAGCAGTTCTTC. This gives the protein CASSSASSYNEQFF.

In nucleotides, the CDR3 is TGTGCCAGCAGCTTAGGGGCGACGTTCTACACCTTC. Protein: CASSLGATFYTF. The chain couples TRBV11-2 to TRBJ1-2; D is undetermined. V was pared by 1 base and J by 10 bases, with 10 bases between. The CDR3 covers 12 residues. The germline V gene has CDR1 SGHAT and CDR2 FQNNGV.

A remark on this clone: Other nucleotide sequences in the sample specify the same CDR3. The chain links TRBV18 to TRBJ2-2; D may match TRBD1 or TRBD2 (5 bases each). This CDR3 comprises 15 residues. Trimming took 3 bases from V and 2 from J, leaving 10 bases between them. CDR1 KGHSH and CDR2 LQKENI come from the germline V gene. The DNA for the CDR3 is TGTGCCAGCTCACCCCCCGGGACCAACACCGGGGAGCTGTTTTTT. Protein sequence: CASSPPGTNTGELFF.

This chain links TRBV7-2 with TRBJ2-7, with a weak D call TRBD1 (6 bases). Looked up from germline, CDR1 is SGHTA and CDR2 is FQGNSA. This CDR3 contains 14 residues. Between the trimmed V and J ends, which lost 6 bases and 2 bases, there was a span of 14 bases. CDR3 region: CASRRIRDTYEQYF. The DNA of the CDR3 is TGTGCCAGCAGACGCATCCGGGACACCTACGAGCAGTACTTC.

This chain joins TRBV6-1 and TRBJ2-1; no firm D call. The CDR3 extends over 14 amino acids. V was pared by 6 bases and J by 0 bases, with 9 bases between. The germline CDR1 and CDR2 sequences are MNHNS and SASEGT. The CDR3 DNA reads as TGTGCCAGCAGCCTAATGAGCTCCTACAATGAGCAGTTCTTC. This codes for CASSLMSSYNEQFF.

The chain couples TRBV2 to TRBJ2-3; TRBD2 agrees at 8 bases. Germline CDR1 reads SNHLY; CDR2 reads FYNNEI. The CDR3 has 15 residues. V was pared by 6 bases and J by 2 bases, with 7 bases of the junction left unmatched. DNA for the CDR3: TGTGCCAGCAGGCCAGCGGGAGTGAACACAGATACGCAGTATTTT. Amino acids: CASRPAGVNTDTQYF.

The chain recombines TRBV7-2 with TRBJ2-3, with 12 positions matching TRBD2. The CDR3 extends over 16 amino acids. With 5 bases clipped from V and 3 bases from J, the junction kept 6 bases outside the gene matches. Germline CDR1 reads SGHTA; CDR2 reads FQGNSA. The CDR3 sequence is CASSKTSGRGTDTQYF. CDR3 coding DNA: TGTGCCAGCAGCAAGACTAGCGGGAGAGGGACAGATACGCAGTATTTT.

This clone was recorded only once. The chain is built from TRBV29-1 and TRBJ2-1; D remains unclear. CDR1 is SQVTM and CDR2 is ANQGSEA in the germline V gene. The CDR3 consists of 12 residues. The V end lost 4 bases, the J end lost 7 bases, and 11 bases lay between the germline ends. CDR3 sequence (DNA): TGCAGCGTTGTGGCTAAGTTGAATGAGCAGTTCTTC. Protein product: CSVVAKLNEQFF.

The chain has TRBV5-1 and TRBJ2-1; D gene ambiguous. Looked up from germline, CDR1 is SGHRS and CDR2 is YFSETQ. V dropped 2 bases and J dropped 6 bases, with 9 bases sitting between them. The CDR3 is 13 amino acids. In nucleotides, the CDR3 is TGCGCCAGCAGCTTCCGACCGTTCAATGAGCAGTTCTTC. It codes for CASSFRPFNEQFF.